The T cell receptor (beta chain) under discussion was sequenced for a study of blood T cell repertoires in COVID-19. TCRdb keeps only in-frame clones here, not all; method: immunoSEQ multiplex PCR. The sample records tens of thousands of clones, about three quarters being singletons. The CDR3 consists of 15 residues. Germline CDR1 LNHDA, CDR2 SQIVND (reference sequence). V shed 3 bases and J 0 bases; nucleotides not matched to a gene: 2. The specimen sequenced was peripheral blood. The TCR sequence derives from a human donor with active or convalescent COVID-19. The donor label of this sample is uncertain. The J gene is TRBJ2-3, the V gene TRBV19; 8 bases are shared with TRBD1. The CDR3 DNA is TGTGCCAGTAGTATCCGGACAGGGAGCACAGATACGCAGTATTTT. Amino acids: CASSIRTGSTDTQYF.